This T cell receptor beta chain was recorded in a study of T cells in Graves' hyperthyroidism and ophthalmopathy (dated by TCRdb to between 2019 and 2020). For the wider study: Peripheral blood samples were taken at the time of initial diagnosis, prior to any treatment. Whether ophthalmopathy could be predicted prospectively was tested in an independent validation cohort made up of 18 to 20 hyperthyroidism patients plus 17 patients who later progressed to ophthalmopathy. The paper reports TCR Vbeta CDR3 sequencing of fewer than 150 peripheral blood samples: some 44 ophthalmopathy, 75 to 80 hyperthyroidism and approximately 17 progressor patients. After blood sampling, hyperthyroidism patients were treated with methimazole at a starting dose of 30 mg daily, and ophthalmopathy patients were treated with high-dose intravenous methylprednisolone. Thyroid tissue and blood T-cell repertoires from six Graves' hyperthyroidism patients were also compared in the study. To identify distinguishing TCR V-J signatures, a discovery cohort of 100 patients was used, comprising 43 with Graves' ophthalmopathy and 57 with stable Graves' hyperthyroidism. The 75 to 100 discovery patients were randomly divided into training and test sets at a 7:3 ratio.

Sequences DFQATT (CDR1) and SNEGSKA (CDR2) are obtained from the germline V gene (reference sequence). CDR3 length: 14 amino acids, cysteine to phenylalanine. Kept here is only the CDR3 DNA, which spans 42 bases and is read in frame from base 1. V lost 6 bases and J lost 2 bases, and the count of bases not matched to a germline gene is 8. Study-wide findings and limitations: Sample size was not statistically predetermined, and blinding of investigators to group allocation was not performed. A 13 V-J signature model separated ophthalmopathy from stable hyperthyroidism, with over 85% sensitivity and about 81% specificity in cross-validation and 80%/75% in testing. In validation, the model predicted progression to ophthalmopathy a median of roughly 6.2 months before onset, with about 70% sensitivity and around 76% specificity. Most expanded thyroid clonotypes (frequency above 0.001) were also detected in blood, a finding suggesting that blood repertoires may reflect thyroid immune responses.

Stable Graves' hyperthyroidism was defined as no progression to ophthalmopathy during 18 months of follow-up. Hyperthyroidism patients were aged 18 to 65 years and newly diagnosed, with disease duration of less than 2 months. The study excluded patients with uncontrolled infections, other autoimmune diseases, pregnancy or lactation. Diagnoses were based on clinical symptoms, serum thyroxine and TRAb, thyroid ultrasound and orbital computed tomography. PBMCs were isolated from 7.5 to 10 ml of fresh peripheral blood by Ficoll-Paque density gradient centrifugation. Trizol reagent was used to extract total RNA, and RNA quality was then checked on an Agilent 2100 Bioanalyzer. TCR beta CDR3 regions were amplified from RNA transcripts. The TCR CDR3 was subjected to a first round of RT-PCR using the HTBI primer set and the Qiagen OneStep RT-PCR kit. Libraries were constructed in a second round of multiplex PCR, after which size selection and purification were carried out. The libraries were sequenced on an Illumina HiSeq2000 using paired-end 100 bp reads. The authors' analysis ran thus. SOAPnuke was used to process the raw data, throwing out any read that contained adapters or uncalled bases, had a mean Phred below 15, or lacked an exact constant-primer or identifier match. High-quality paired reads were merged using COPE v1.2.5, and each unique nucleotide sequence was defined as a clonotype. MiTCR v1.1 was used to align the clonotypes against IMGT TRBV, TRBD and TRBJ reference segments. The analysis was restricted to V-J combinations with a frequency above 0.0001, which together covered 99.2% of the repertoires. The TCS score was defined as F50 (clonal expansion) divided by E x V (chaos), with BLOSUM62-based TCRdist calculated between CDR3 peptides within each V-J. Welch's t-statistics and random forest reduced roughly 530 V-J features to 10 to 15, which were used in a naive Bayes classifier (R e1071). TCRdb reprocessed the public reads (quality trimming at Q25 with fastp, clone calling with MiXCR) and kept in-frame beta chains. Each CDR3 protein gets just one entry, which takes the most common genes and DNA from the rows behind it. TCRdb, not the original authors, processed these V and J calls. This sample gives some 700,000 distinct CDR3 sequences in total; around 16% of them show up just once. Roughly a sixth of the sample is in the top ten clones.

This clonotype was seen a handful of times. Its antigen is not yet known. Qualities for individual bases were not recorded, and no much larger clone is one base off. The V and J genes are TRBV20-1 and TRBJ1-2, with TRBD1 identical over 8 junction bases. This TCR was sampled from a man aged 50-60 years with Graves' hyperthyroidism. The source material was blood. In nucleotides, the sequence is TGCAGTGCCCAGGACAGGGTGTGGAACTATGGCTACACCTTC. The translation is CSAQDRVWNYGYTF.